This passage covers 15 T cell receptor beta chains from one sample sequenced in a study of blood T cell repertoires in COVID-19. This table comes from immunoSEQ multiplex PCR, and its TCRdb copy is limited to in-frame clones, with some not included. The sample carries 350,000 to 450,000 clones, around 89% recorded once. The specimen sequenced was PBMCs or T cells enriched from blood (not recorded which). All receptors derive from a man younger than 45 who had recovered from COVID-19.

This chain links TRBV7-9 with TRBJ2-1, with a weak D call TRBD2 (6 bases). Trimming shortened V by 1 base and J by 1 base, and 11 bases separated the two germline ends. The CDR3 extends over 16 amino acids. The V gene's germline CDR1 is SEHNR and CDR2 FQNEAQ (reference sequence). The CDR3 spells CASSLVGGGSYNEQFF. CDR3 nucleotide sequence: TGTGCCAGCAGCTTAGTGGGGGGAGGTTCCTACAATGAGCAGTTCTTC.

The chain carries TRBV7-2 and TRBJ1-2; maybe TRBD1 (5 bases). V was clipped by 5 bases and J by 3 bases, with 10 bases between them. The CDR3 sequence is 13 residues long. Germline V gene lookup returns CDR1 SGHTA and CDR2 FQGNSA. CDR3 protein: CASSKGTYYGYTF. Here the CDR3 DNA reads TGTGCCAGCAGCAAGGGGACTTACTATGGCTACACCTTC.

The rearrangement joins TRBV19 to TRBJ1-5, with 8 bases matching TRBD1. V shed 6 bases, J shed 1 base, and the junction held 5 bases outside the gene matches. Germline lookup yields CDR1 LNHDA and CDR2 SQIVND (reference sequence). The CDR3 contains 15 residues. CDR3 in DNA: TGTGCCAGTAGCCTGGACAGGGCGAGCAATCAGCCCCAGCATTTT. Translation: CASSLDRASNQPQHF.

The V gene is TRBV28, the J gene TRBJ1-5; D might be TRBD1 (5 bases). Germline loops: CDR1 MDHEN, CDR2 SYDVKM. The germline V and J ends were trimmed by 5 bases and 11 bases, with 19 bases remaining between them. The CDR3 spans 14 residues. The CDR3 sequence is CASSRSVRDLTQHF. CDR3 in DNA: TGTGCCAGCAGTAGGTCGGTTCGGGACTTGACCCAGCATTTT.

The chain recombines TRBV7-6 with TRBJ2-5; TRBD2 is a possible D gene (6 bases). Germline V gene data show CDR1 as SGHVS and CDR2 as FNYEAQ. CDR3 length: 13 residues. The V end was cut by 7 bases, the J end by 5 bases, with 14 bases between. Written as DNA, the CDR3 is TGTGCCAGCACCCGGGGCGGGGAGGAGACCCAGTACTTC. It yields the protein CASTRGGEETQYF.

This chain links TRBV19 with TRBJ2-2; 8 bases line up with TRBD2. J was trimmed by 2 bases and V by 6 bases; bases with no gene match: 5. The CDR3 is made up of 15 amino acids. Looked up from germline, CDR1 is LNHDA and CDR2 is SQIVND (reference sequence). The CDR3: CASRREDLNTGELFF. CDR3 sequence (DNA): TGTGCCAGTAGGCGGGAGGACCTAAACACCGGGGAGCTGTTTTTT. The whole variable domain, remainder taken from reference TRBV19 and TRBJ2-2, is DGGITQSPKYLFRKEGQNVTLSCEQNLNHDAMYWYRQDPGQGLRLIYYSQIVNDFQKGDIAEGYSVSREKKESFPLTVTSAQKNPTAFYLCASRREDLNTGELFFGEGSRLTVL.

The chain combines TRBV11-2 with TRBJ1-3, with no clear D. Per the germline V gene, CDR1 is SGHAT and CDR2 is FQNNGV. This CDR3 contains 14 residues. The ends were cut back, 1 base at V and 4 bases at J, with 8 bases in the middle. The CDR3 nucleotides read TGTGCCAGCAGCTTAGCGGAGGCCGGAAACACCATATATTTT. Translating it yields CASSLAEAGNTIYF.

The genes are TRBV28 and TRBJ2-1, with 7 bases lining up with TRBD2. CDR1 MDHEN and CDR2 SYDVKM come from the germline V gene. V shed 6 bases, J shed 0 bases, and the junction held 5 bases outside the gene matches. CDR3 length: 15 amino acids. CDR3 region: CASRGSGPSYNEQFF. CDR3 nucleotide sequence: TGTGCCAGCAGGGGTAGCGGGCCCTCCTACAATGAGCAGTTCTTC.

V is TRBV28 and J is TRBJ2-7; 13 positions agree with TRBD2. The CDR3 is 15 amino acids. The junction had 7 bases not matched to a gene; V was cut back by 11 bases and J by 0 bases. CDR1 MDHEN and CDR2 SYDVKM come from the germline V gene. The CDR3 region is CAGSGTSGNSYEQYF. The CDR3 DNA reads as TGTGCCGGATCCGGGACTAGCGGGAACTCCTACGAGCAGTACTTC.

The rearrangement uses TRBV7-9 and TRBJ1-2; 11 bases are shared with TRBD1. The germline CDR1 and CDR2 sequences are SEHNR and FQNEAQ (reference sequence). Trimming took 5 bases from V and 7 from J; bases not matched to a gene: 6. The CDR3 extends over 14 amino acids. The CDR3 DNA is TGTGCCAGCAGCCGGACAGGGGGCTCGTCTGGCTACACCTTC. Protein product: CASSRTGGSSGYTF.

CDR3 nucleotide sequence: TGTGCCAGCAGCTTTGACAGTGCCACAGATACGCAGTATTTT. Translating it yields CASSFDSATDTQYF. This chain links TRBV7-2 with TRBJ2-3, with a possible D match to TRBD1 (5 bases). Deletions cut 3 bases from V and 2 bases from J, with 9 bases between. The CDR3 has 14 residues. Germline V CDR1 and CDR2: SGHTA, FQGNSA.

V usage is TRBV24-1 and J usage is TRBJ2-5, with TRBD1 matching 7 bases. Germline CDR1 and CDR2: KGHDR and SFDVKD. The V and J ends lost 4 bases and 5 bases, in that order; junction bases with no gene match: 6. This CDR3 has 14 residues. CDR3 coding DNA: TGTGCCACCAGTGAGTCGACAGGGTGGGAGACCCAGTACTTC. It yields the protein CATSESTGWETQYF.

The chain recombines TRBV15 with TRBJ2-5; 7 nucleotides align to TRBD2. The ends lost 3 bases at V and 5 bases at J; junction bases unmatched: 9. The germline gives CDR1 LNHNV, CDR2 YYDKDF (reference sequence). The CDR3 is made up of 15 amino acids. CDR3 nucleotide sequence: TGTGCCACCAGCAGGGGGCGGGAGAGTTGGGAGACCCAGTACTTC. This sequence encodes CATSRGRESWETQYF.

The CDR3 reads CASSIVGGTADNEQFF. The CDR3, as DNA: TGTGCCAGTAGTATAGTGGGTGGGACAGCCGACAATGAGCAGTTCTTC. The J gene is TRBJ2-1, the V gene TRBV19; 7 nucleotides agree with TRBD1. The CDR3 has 16 residues. Germline V gene lookup returns CDR1 LNHDA and CDR2 SQIVND (reference sequence). The V and J ends lost 1 base and 5 bases, in that order; junction bases with no gene match: 8.

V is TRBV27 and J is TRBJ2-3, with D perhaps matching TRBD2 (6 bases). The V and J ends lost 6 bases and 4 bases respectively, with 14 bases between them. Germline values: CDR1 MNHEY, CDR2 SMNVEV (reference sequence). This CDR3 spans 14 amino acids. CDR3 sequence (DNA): TGTGCCAGCAGCCCGTTGAGCGGGCCAGATACGCAGTATTTT. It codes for CASSPLSGPDTQYF.